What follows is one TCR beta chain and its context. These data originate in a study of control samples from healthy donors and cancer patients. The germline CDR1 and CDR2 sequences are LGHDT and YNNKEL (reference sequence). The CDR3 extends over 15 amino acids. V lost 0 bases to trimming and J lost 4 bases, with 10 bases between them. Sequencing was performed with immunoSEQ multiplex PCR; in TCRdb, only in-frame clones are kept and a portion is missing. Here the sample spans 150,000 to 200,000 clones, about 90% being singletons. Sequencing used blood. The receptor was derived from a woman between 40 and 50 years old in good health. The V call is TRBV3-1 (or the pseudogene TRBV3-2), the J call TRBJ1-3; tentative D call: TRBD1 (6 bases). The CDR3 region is CASSQDAGGGNTIYF. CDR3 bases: TGTGCCAGCAGCCAAGACGCGGGGGGCGGAAACACCATATATTTT.